Below, 17 T cell receptor beta chains from the same sample are listed, as sequenced in a study of T cells in Graves' hyperthyroidism and ophthalmopathy. RNA transcripts were the template for amplifying TCR beta CDR3 regions. The HTBI primer set was used in a first-round RT-PCR of the TCR CDR3. TCRdb reprocessed the multiplex PCR reads via MiXCR and lists one record per CDR3 protein. The sample includes approximately 530,000 distinct CDR3 sequences, around 20% seen only once; the top ten take roughly 44%. Sequenced: blood. Every receptor here comes from a man in his forties with Graves' ophthalmopathy.

This clonotype has a count of ten or more. The chain uses TRBV20-1 and TRBJ2-7; D is perhaps TRBD1 (5 bases). There are 14 residues in the CDR3. Per germline, CDR1 DFQATT and CDR2 SNEGSKA (reference sequence). Trimming removed 1 base from V and 9 bases from J, with 19 bases in between. DNA of the CDR3: TGCAGTGCTAGAGGAATCCGGCAGGGCGCGAGGCAGTACTTC. Protein sequence: CSARGIRQGARQYF.

The CDR3 loop reads CASSSRGLDGYTF. For the CDR3, the DNA is TGTGCCAGCAGCTCCAGGGGGCTTGACGGCTACACCTTC. The gene calls are TRBV7-6 and TRBJ1-2; 8 bases are a match to TRBD1. V gave up 4 bases and J gave up 8 bases; unmatched junction bases: 6. The V gene's germline CDR1 is SGHVS and CDR2 FNYEAQ. The CDR3 sequence is 13 residues long.

This chain connects TRBV7-9 to TRBJ1-4, with unresolved D. Per the germline V gene, CDR1 is SEHNR and CDR2 is FQNEAQ (reference sequence). V gave up 0 bases and J gave up 7 bases, with 12 bases separating them. The CDR3 spans 15 residues. The CDR3 sequence is CASSLASEYGEKLFF. The CDR3 DNA reads TGTGCCAGCAGCTTAGCGTCGGAGTATGGTGAAAAACTGTTTTTT.

In DNA, the CDR3 is TGCGCCAGCAGCCCCAGGCCAACCGGGGAGCTGTTTTTT. Its protein product is CASSPRPTGELFF. This chain uses TRBV5-1 with TRBJ2-2; D not resolved. Germline V gene lookup returns CDR1 SGHRS and CDR2 YFSETQ. Trimming pared 4 bases from V and 5 bases from J, leaving 9 bases between. This CDR3 contains 13 residues.

This chain joins TRBV11-2 and TRBJ2-1, with D possibly being TRBD2 (6 bases). CDR1 SGHAT and CDR2 FQNNGV come from the germline V gene. V lost 4 bases to trimming and J lost 6 bases, with 19 bases between them. The CDR3 sequence is 16 residues long. The CDR3 region is CASSSGVVVPSNEQFF. The CDR3 region has the DNA TGTGCCAGCAGCTCGGGGGTGGTCGTCCCCTCCAATGAGCAGTTCTTC.

The chain recombines TRBV6-1 with TRBJ1-2, with 12 bases identical to TRBD1. The germline CDR1 and CDR2 sequences are MNHNS and SASEGT. The CDR3 is made up of 15 amino acids. The V and J ends lost 8 bases and 2 bases, in that order; junction bases with no gene match: 6. CDR3 coding DNA: TGTGCCAGCGGTGGGGACAGGGGGCGAAACTATGGCTACACCTTC. Translating it yields CASGGDRGRNYGYTF.

The chain is built from TRBV7-8 and TRBJ2-3, with 10 bases lining up with TRBD1. The CDR3 runs to 15 residues. Germline V lookup: CDR1 SGHVS, CDR2 FQNEAQ. V lost 9 bases to trimming and J lost 5 bases; unmatched junction nucleotides: 11. In DNA, the CDR3 is TGTGCCAGTAGACTACGACAGGGGGCTGGAGATACGCAGTATTTT. This sequence encodes CASRLRQGAGDTQYF. Supplemented by reference TRBV7-8 and TRBJ2-3, the full variable domain reads GAGVSQSPRYKVAKRGQDVALRCDPISGHVSLFWYQQALGQGPEFLTYFQNEAQLDKSGLPSDRFFAERPEGSVSTLKIQRTQQEDSAVYLCASRLRQGAGDTQYFGPGTRLTVL.

The chain employs TRBV7-3 and TRBJ2-1; the D gene is possibly TRBD1 (5 bases). The length of the CDR3 is 16 residues. The germline V and J ends were trimmed by 2 bases and 0 bases, with 11 bases remaining between them. CDR1 and CDR2 (germline): SGHTA, FQGTGA. The CDR3 DNA reads TGTGCCAGCAGCTTATCCAGGGCTAGCTCCTACAATGAGCAGTTCTTC. It specifies CASSLSRASSYNEQFF.

This clonotype was observed at least ten times. The gene calls are TRBV5-5 and TRBJ2-2; D is undetermined. The V end lost 0 bases, the J end lost 5 bases, and 8 bases lay between the germline ends. The germline V gene encodes CDR1 SGHKS and CDR2 YYEKEE (reference sequence). This CDR3 has 14 amino acids. The CDR3 DNA reads TGTGCCAGCAGCTTGGTCCGTGGGACCGGGGAGCTGTTTTTT. As protein: CASSLVRGTGELFF.

A few counts support this clonotype. The gene calls are TRBV29-1 and TRBJ2-3, with 9 bases that match TRBD1. Germline CDR1 SQVTM, CDR2 ANQGSEA. The CDR3 length is 15 residues. Trimming removed 7 bases from V and 3 bases from J; junction bases left unmatched: 11. Here the CDR3 reads CSGTGEIEATDTQYF. Here the CDR3 DNA reads TGCAGCGGGACAGGGGAAATTGAAGCGACAGATACGCAGTATTTT.

The rearrangement joins TRBV28 to TRBJ2-1, with 8 bases fitting TRBD1. The end of the DNA fits TRBJ2-7 better, so the J call may be wrong. The CDR3 length is 15 residues. CDR1 MDHEN and CDR2 SYDVKM come from the germline V gene. The CDR3 spells CASSRGQGSYNEQYF. CDR3 DNA sequence: TGTGCCAGCAGCCGAGGACAGGGCTCGTACAATGAGCAGTACTTC.

This clonotype was recorded a few times. The chain is built from TRBV7-9 and TRBJ1-3, with D possibly matching TRBD1 (6 bases). The V end was cut by 8 bases, the J end by 0 bases, with 17 bases between. Germline V gene sequence: CDR1 SEHNR, CDR2 FQNEAQ (reference sequence). CDR3 length: 16 residues. Written as DNA, the CDR3 is TGTGCCAGCCACCCTGGACAGCCGATCTCTGGAAACACCATATATTTT. It yields the protein CASHPGQPISGNTIYF.

This clonotype was counted at least ten times. V gene TRBV7-6 combines with J gene TRBJ2-3; D possibly corresponds to TRBD1 (5 bases). Trimming cost V 5 bases and J 6 bases, with 18 bases left between them. Germline V gene data show CDR1 as SGHVS and CDR2 as FNYEAQ. This CDR3 has 15 residues. The chain's CDR3 is CASSIGQGRRDTQYF. In DNA, the CDR3 is TGTGCCAGCAGCATAGGGCAGGGCCGACGGGATACGCAGTATTTT.

The V call is TRBV18, the J call TRBJ2-1; the match to TRBD2 covers 14 bases. There are 16 residues in the CDR3. Per the germline V gene, CDR1 is KGHSH and CDR2 is LQKENI. The junction had 2 bases not matched to a gene; V was cut back by 1 base and J by 6 bases. This CDR3 is CASSPQGLAGGNEQFF. The CDR3 region has the DNA TGTGCCAGCTCACCACAAGGACTAGCGGGAGGCAATGAGCAGTTCTTC.

The genes are TRBV3-1 and TRBJ1-3; a weak D match, TRBD1 (5 bases). The germline V and J ends were trimmed by 0 bases and 2 bases, with 11 bases remaining between them. Germline-derived CDR1 and CDR2 are LGHDT and YNNKEL (reference sequence). The CDR3 is 16 residues long. CDR3 loop: CASSQDGAGTGNTIYF. The CDR3 DNA reads TGTGCCAGCAGCCAAGATGGGGCAGGGACTGGAAACACCATATATTTT.

This clonotype was seen at least ten times. The chain uses TRBV5-1 and TRBJ2-7; D remains ambiguous. There are 16 residues in the CDR3. Trimming removed 4 bases from V and 1 base from J, with 18 bases in between. In germline, CDR1 is SGHRS, CDR2 YFSETQ. The DNA for the CDR3 is TGCGCCAGCAGCCGCCGTTGGGCGCCAGATTCCTACGAGCAGTACTTC. This codes for CASSRRWAPDSYEQYF.

The V call is TRBV19, the J call TRBJ2-1, with 10 bases identical to TRBD2. J gave up 2 bases and V 4 bases, and 5 bases lay outside the gene matches. CDR3 size: 16 residues. Germline V CDR1 and CDR2: LNHDA, SQIVND (reference sequence). The CDR3 nucleotides are TGTGCCAGTAGTACACTAGCGGGACCTCCCTACAATGAGCAGTTCTTC. Encoded protein: CASSTLAGPPYNEQFF.